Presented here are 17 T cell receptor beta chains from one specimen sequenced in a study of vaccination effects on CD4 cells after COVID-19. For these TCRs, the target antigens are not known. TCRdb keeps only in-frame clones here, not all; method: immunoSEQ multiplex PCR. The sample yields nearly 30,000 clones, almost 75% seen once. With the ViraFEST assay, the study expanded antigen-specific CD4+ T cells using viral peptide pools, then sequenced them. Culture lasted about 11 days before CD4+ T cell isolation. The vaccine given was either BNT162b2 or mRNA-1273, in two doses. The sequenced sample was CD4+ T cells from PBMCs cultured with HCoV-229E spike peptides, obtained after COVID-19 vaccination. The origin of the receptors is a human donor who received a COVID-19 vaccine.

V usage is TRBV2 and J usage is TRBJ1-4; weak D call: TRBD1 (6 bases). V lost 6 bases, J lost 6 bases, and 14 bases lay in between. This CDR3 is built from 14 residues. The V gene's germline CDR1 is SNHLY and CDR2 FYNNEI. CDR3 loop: CASSWTETDEKLFF. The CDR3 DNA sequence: TGTGCCAGCAGCTGGACAGAGACAGATGAAAAACTGTTTTTT.

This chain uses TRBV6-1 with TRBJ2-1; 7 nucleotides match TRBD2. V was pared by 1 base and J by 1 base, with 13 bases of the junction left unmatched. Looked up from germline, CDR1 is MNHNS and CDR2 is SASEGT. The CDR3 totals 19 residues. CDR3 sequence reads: CASSEGLAAYLISYNEQFF. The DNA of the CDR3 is TGTGCCAGCAGTGAAGGGCTAGCGGCCTACTTAATATCCTACAATGAGCAGTTCTTC.

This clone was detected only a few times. DNA of the CDR3: TGTGCCAGCAGTGAAGGGACCCTTAATGAAAAACTGTTTTTT. Residues: CASSEGTLNEKLFF. This rearrangement joins TRBV6-1 to TRBJ1-4; D unresolved. The germline V gene encodes CDR1 MNHNS and CDR2 SASEGT. The CDR3 is 14 residues long. The V end was cut by 1 base, the J end by 4 bases, with 7 bases between.

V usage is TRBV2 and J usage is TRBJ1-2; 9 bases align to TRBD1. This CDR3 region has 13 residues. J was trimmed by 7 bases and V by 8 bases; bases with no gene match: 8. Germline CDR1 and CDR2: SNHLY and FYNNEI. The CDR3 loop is CASRRGTGSGYTF. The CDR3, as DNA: TGTGCCAGCCGACGAGGGACAGGGAGTGGCTACACCTTC.

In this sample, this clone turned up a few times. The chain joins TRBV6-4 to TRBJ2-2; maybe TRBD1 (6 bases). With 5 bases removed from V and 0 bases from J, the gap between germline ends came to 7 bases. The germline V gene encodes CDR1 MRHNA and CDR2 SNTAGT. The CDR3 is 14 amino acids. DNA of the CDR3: TGTGCCAGCAGTCAGGGGCCGAACACCGGGGAGCTGTTTTTT. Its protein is CASSQGPNTGELFF.

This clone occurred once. The CDR3 loop is CASNRQAYSYNSPLHF. The CDR3 DNA sequence: TGTGCCAGTAACCGACAGGCCTACTCCTATAATTCACCCCTCCACTTT. V is TRBV19 and J is TRBJ1-6; maybe TRBD1 (6 bases). The CDR3 spans 16 residues. Trimming removed 7 bases at V and 0 bases at J, with 13 bases between. Germline V gene lookup returns CDR1 LNHDA and CDR2 SQIVND (reference sequence). Variable domain in full (rest from reference TRBV19 and TRBJ1-6): DGGITQSPKYLFRKEGQNVTLSCEQNLNHDAMYWYRQDPGQGLRLIYYSQIVNDFQKGDIAEGYSVSREKKESFPLTVTSAQKNPTAFYLCASNRQAYSYNSPLHFGNGTRLTVT.

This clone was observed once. The CDR3 loop reads CASGLGLGPYEQYF. CDR3 sequence (DNA): TGTGCTAGTGGTTTGGGTCTAGGCCCCTACGAGCAGTACTTC. The chain joins TRBV12-5 to TRBJ2-7; D is ambiguous. Germline CDR1 is LGHNT and CDR2 is FRNRAP. Trimming cost V 1 base and J 2 bases, with 9 bases left between them. The CDR3 runs to 14 residues.

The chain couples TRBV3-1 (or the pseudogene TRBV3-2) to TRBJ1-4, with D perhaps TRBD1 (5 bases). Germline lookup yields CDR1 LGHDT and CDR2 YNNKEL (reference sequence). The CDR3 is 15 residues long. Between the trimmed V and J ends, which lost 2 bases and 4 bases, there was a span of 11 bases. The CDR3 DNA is TGTGCCAGCAGCCAATTTACCGGGGGTAATGAAAAACTGTTTTTT. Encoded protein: CASSQFTGGNEKLFF.

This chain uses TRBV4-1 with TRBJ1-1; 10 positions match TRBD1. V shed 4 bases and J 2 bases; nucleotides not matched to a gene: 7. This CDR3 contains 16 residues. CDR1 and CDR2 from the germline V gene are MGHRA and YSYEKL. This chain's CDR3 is CASSPPDRGTNTEAFF. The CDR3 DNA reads TGCGCCAGCAGCCCTCCGGACAGGGGGACCAACACTGAAGCTTTCTTT.

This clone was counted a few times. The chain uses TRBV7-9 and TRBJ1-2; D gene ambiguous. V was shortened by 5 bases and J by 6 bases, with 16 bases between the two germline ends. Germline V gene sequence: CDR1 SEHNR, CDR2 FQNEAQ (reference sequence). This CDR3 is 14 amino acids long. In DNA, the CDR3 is TGTGCCAGCAGCAAGCAAGATTTACGTAATGGCTACACCTTC. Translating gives CASSKQDLRNGYTF.

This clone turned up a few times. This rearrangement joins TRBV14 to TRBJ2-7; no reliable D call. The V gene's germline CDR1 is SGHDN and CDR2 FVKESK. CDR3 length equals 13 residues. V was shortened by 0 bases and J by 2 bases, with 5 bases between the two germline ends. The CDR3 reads CASSQEGPYEQYF. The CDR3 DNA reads TGTGCCAGCAGCCAAGAAGGCCCCTACGAGCAGTACTTC.

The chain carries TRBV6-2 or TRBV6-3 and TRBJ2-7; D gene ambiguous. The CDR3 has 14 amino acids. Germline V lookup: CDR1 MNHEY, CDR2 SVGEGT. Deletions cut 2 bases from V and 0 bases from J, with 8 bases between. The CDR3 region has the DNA TGTGCCAGCAGTTACAACAGAAACTCCTACGAGCAGTACTTC. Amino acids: CASSYNRNSYEQYF.

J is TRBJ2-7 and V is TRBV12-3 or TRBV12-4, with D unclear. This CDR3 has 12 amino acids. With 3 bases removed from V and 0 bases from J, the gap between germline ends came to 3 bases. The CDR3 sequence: CASSFRSYEQYF. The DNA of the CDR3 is TGTGCCAGCAGTTTCCGCTCCTACGAGCAGTACTTC.

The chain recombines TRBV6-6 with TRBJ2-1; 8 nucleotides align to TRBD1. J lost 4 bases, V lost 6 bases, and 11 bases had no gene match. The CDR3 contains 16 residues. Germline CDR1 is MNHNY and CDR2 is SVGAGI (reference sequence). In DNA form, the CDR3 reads TGTGCCAGCAGGTTTGGACAGGGTTTGGTGTACAATGAGCAGTTCTTC. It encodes CASRFGQGLVYNEQFF.

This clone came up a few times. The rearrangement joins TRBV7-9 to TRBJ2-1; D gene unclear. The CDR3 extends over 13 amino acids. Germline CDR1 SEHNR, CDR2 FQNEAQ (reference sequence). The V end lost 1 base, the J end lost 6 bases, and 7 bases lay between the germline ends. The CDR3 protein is CASSLGGSNEQFF. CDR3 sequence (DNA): TGTGCCAGCAGCTTAGGGGGAAGCAATGAGCAGTTCTTC.

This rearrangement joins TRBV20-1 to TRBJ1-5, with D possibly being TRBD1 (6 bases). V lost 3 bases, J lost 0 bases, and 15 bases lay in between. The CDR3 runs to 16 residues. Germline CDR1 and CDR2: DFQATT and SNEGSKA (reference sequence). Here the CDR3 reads CSASQSRQVSNQPQHF. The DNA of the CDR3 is TGCAGTGCTAGTCAGAGCCGACAGGTTAGCAATCAGCCCCAGCATTTT.

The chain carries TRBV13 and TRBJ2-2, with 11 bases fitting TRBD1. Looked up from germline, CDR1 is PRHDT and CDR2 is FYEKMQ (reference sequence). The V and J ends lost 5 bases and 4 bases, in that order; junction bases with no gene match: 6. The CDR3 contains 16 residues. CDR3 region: CASSPPGQGGTGELFF. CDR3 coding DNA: TGTGCCAGCAGCCCCCCGGGACAGGGGGGCACCGGGGAGCTGTTTTTT.